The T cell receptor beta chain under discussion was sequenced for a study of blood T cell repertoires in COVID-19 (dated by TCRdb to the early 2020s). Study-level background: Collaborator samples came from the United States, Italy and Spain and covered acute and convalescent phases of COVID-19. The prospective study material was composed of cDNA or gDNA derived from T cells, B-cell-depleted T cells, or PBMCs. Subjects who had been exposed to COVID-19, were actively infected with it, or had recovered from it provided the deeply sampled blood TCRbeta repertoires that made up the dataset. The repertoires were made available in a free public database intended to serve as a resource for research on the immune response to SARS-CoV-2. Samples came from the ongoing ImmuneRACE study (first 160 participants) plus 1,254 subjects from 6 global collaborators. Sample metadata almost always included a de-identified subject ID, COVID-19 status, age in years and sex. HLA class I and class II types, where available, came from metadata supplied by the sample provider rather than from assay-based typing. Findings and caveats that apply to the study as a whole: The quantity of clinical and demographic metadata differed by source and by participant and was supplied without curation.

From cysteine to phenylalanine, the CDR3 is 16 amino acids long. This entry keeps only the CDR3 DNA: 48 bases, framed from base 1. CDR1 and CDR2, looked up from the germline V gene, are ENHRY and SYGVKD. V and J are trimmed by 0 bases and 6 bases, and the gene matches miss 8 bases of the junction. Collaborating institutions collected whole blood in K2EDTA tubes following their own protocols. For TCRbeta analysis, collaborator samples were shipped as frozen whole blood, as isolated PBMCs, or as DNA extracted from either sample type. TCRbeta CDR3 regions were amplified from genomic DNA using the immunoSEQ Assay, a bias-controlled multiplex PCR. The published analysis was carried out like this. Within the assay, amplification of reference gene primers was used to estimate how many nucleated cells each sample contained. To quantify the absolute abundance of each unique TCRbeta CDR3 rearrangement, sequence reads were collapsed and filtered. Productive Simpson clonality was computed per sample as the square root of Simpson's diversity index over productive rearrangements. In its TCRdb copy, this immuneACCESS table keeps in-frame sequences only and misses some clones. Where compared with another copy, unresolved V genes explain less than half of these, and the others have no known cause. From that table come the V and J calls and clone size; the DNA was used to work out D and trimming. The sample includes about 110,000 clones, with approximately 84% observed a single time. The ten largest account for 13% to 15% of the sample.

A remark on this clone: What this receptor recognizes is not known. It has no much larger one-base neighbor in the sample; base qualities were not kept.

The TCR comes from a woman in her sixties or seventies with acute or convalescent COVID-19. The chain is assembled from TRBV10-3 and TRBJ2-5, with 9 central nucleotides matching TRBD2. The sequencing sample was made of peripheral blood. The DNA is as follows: TGTGCCATCAGTGAGTCGATTGGCGGGGGGGCGAAGACCCAGTACTTC. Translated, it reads CAISESIGGGAKTQYF.